The 28 T cell receptor beta chains in this list originate from one sample, sequenced in a study of T cell changes during pregnancy in multiple sclerosis. Using immunoSEQ multiplex PCR, the repertoire was profiled, and TCRdb retains in-frame clones only, with some absent. The table lists about 100,000 clones, approximately 94% of them singletons. This specimen consisted of peripheral blood, obtained before pregnancy. These receptors were collected from a female donor with multiple sclerosis, enrolled in a pregnancy study.

V usage is TRBV28 and J usage is TRBJ2-7, with 11 bases aligning to TRBD2. The germline V gene encodes CDR1 MDHEN and CDR2 SYDVKM. The trim removed 1 base at V and 7 bases at J, leaving 9 bases unmatched. CDR3 length: 16 residues. CDR3 coding DNA: TGTGCCAGCAGTTTATACACTAGCGGGAGTCAGGGAGAGCAGTACTTC. As protein: CASSLYTSGSQGEQYF.

This clone was counted a single time. The chain is built from TRBV27 and TRBJ2-1, with D unclear. Germline CDR1 reads MNHEY; CDR2 reads SMNVEV (reference sequence). V was cut by 0 bases and J by 8 bases, with 8 bases left in between. CDR3 length: 13 amino acids. The CDR3 nucleotides are TGTGCCAGCAGTTTATCCTATGAATATGAGCAGTTCTTC. Residues: CASSLSYEYEQFF.

The chain uses TRBV2 and TRBJ2-7; D might be TRBD2 (5 bases). Germline V gene lookup returns CDR1 SNHLY and CDR2 FYNNEI. The CDR3 consists of 13 residues. Trimming stripped 7 bases from V and 1 base from J, with 11 bases between. The CDR3 DNA follows: TGTGCCAGCAACCAGCGGATATCCTACGAGCAGTACTTC. It specifies CASNQRISYEQYF.

The CDR3 DNA follows: TGTGCCAGCAGCCTAAAACAGGGGAGTGGGGCCAACGTCCTGACTTTC. Amino acids: CASSLKQGSGANVLTF. The gene calls are TRBV7-3 and TRBJ2-6; 7 bases fit TRBD1. The V gene end was trimmed by 5 bases and the J gene end by 3 bases; junction bases not matched to a gene: 7. The CDR3 length is 16 residues. Germline lookup yields CDR1 SGHTA and CDR2 FQGTGA.

This clone was found a few times. The chain combines TRBV5-4 with TRBJ2-2; possible D gene TRBD2, 5 bases. V was trimmed by 0 bases and J by 6 bases, leaving 6 bases between them. The CDR3 extends over 13 amino acids. Germline V lookup: CDR1 SGHNT, CDR2 YYREEE (reference sequence). The CDR3 protein is CASSLGRAGELFF. The DNA for the CDR3 is TGTGCCAGCAGCTTGGGGCGGGCCGGGGAGCTGTTTTTT.

Comments on this clone: The sample contains more than one DNA sequence encoding this CDR3. V gene TRBV7-9 combines with J gene TRBJ1-1; 7 bases map to TRBD1. The ends lost 4 bases at V and 0 bases at J; junction bases unmatched: 2. The CDR3 is 14 amino acids. Germline lookup yields CDR1 SEHNR and CDR2 FQNEAQ (reference sequence). CDR3 in amino acids: CASSSGQMNTEAFF. The CDR3 nucleotides read TGTGCCAGCAGCTCGGGACAGATGAACACTGAAGCTTTCTTT. The full variable domain, completed using reference TRBV7-9 and TRBJ1-1, is DTGVSQNPRHKITKRGQNVTFRCDPISEHNRLYWYRQTLGQGPEFLTYFQNEAQLEKSRLLSDRFSAERPKGSFSTLEIQRTEQGDSAMYLCASSSGQMNTEAFFGQGTRLTVV.

V and J are TRBV9 and TRBJ2-3, with a tentative D call TRBD2 (5 bases). V lost 0 bases and J 0 bases, leaving 8 bases between the germline ends. This CDR3 is built from 15 residues. Germline V CDR1 and CDR2: SGDLS, YYNGEE. CDR3 amino acids: CASSVDGSSTDTQYF. The CDR3 nucleotides read TGTGCCAGCAGCGTAGATGGGAGTAGCACAGATACGCAGTATTTT. The complete variable domain, with remaining parts taken from reference TRBV9 and TRBJ2-3, reads DSGVTQTPKHLITATGQRVTLRCSPRSGDLSVYWYQQSLDQGLQFLIQYYNGEERAKGNILERFSAQQFPDLHSELNLSSLELGDSALYFCASSVDGSSTDTQYFGPGTRLTVL.

The chain recombines TRBV7-9 with TRBJ2-7; D may be TRBD1 (5 bases). Trimming pared 5 bases from V and 6 bases from J, leaving 14 bases between. The CDR3 is 13 residues long. CDR1 is SEHNR and CDR2 is FQNEAQ in the germline V gene (reference sequence). The CDR3 protein is CASSHAGKGEQYF. DNA of the CDR3: TGTGCCAGCAGCCACGCAGGGAAGGGCGAGCAGTACTTC.

V is TRBV18 and J is TRBJ1-4; 7 nucleotides line up with TRBD1. The CDR3 is 16 amino acids. Per germline, CDR1 KGHSH and CDR2 LQKENI. V lost 3 bases and J lost 8; bases outside the gene matches: 12. CDR3 DNA sequence: TGTGCCAGCTCACCTGGGGGACAGACAAACATCGAAAAACTGTTTTTT. Amino acid sequence: CASSPGGQTNIEKLFF.

The chain couples TRBV11-2 to TRBJ2-2; 7 positions agree with TRBD2. This CDR3 region has 17 residues. Trimming cost V 5 bases and J 2 bases; bases outside gene matches: 11. Germline values: CDR1 SGHAT, CDR2 FQNNGV. CDR3 nucleotides: TGTGCCAGCAGCGTAATATCGGGGGGAGGTAACACCGGGGAGCTGTTTTTT. Translating it yields CASSVISGGGNTGELFF.

J is TRBJ2-7 and V is TRBV7-9; maybe TRBD1 (6 bases). The CDR3 runs to 12 residues. Trimming took 4 bases from V and 5 from J, leaving 9 bases between them. Germline assignment: CDR1 SEHNR and CDR2 FQNEAQ (reference sequence). The DNA of the CDR3 is TGTGCCAGCAGCTCACAGGGCAACGAGCAGTACTTC. Translating gives CASSSQGNEQYF.

The chain recombines TRBV5-1 with TRBJ2-7; maybe TRBD2 (5 bases). V gave up 4 bases and J gave up 7 bases, with 21 bases separating them. The CDR3 has 15 amino acids. Per the germline V gene, CDR1 is SGHRS and CDR2 is YFSETQ. The CDR3 DNA sequence: TGCGCCAGCAGCCACGGCAGCAGCATGACGGGAGAGCAGTACTTC. It yields the protein CASSHGSSMTGEQYF.

The chain recombines TRBV5-6 with TRBJ1-2, with 7 positions matching TRBD1. CDR1 is SGHDT and CDR2 is YYEEEE in the germline V gene. The CDR3 totals 14 residues. V shed 0 bases, J shed 3 bases, and the junction held 2 bases outside the gene matches. Written as DNA, the CDR3 is TGTGCCAGCAGCTTGGCCACAGGGGACTATGGCTACACCTTC. This translates into CASSLATGDYGYTF.

This chain links TRBV30 with TRBJ2-1, with 7 bases identical to TRBD2. V gave up 4 bases and J gave up 8 bases; unmatched junction bases: 11. This CDR3 is 14 amino acids long. Per the germline V gene, CDR1 is GTSNPN and CDR2 is SVGIG (reference sequence). CDR3 sequence: CAWIVTGGSDEQFF. The CDR3 DNA is TGTGCCTGGATTGTGACGGGAGGTTCGGATGAGCAGTTCTTC.

V gene TRBV10-3 combines with J gene TRBJ2-7; a possible D gene is TRBD1 (5 bases). The CDR3 totals 15 residues. Trimming shortened V by 5 bases and J by 1 base, and 15 bases separated the two germline ends. Germline values: CDR1 ENHRY, CDR2 SYGVKD. The CDR3 here is CAISSRASSSYEQYF. The CDR3 coding sequence is TGTGCCATCAGTTCCAGGGCCTCCTCGTCCTACGAGCAGTACTTC.

The J gene is TRBJ2-3, the V gene TRBV9, with a tentative D call TRBD2 (5 bases). CDR3 size: 15 residues. V was shortened by 0 bases and J by 2 bases, with 10 bases between the two germline ends. CDR1 and CDR2 from the germline V gene are SGDLS and YYNGEE. As DNA, the CDR3 is TGTGCCAGCAGCGTAGACCCGGGGTTCACAGATACGCAGTATTTT. Translating it yields CASSVDPGFTDTQYF. Complete variable domain (other parts from reference TRBV9 and TRBJ2-3): DSGVTQTPKHLITATGQRVTLRCSPRSGDLSVYWYQQSLDQGLQFLIQYYNGEERAKGNILERFSAQQFPDLHSELNLSSLELGDSALYFCASSVDPGFTDTQYFGPGTRLTVL.

This sequence joins TRBV28 and TRBJ2-7, with D possibly TRBD2 on 6 matching bases. The CDR3 is 13 amino acids. Germline V gene sequence: CDR1 MDHEN, CDR2 SYDVKM. V was trimmed by 6 bases and J by 2 bases, leaving 11 bases between them. This CDR3 reads CASSAGGPYEQYF. The CDR3 bases are TGTGCCAGCAGCGCCGGAGGGCCCTACGAGCAGTACTTC.

This clone has a single count. The chain recombines TRBV20-1 with TRBJ2-3; a weak D match, TRBD2 (6 bases). The CDR3 is 11 residues long. Germline V gene data show CDR1 as DFQATT and CDR2 as SNEGSKA (reference sequence). V was trimmed by 7 bases and J by 5 bases, leaving 10 bases between them. This CDR3 is CSGTNGDTQYF. The DNA of the CDR3 is TGCAGTGGGACTAACGGAGATACGCAGTATTTT.

J is TRBJ1-2 and V is TRBV5-1; D is uncertain. V was pared by 0 bases and J by 6 bases, with 12 bases between. Germline loops: CDR1 SGHRS, CDR2 YFSETQ. The CDR3 spans 14 residues. CDR3 sequence (DNA): TGCGCCAGCAGCTTGGCTCGGGTAGAGGATGGCTACACCTTC. Translation: CASSLARVEDGYTF.

This rearrangement joins TRBV6-5 to TRBJ2-1; 12 positions match TRBD1. The CDR3 is 13 residues long. CDR1 and CDR2 from the germline V gene are MNHEY and SVGAGI. V shed 10 bases, J shed 8 bases, and the junction held 6 bases outside the gene matches. CDR3 sequence (DNA): TGTGCCATCGGGACAGGGGGCTGGGATGAGCAGTTCTTC. It codes for CAIGTGGWDEQFF.

This clone occurred a few times. The chain has TRBV7-9 and TRBJ2-3; D is perhaps TRBD2 (5 bases). V lost 5 bases and J 4 bases, leaving 10 bases between the germline ends. Germline V gives CDR1 SEHNR, CDR2 FQNEAQ (reference sequence). This CDR3 is 13 amino acids long. As DNA, the CDR3 is TGTGCCAGCAGCGGTAGAGGGTCAGATACGCAGTATTTT. Its translation: CASSGRGSDTQYF. The full variable domain, completed using reference TRBV7-9 and TRBJ2-3, is DTGVSQNPRHKITKRGQNVTFRCDPISEHNRLYWYRQTLGQGPEFLTYFQNEAQLEKSRLLSDRFSAERPKGSFSTLEIQRTEQGDSAMYLCASSGRGSDTQYFGPGTRLTVL.

The rearrangement links TRBV4-1 to TRBJ2-5; 8 nucleotides align to TRBD1. The CDR3 extends over 17 amino acids. After removal of 4 bases from V and 10 bases from J, the junction contained 20 bases not matched to a gene. The germline V gene has CDR1 MGHRA and CDR2 YSYEKL. DNA for the CDR3: TGCGCCAGCAGCCGAACCGGGGCAGGGGGCTTGGAAGACGACCAGTACTTC. Translating gives CASSRTGAGGLEDDQYF.

V usage is TRBV27 and J usage is TRBJ1-2; D perhaps matches TRBD1 (6 bases). Trimming removed 2 bases from V and 7 bases from J, with 11 bases in between. CDR1 MNHEY and CDR2 SMNVEV come from the germline V gene (reference sequence). This CDR3 has 13 amino acids. CDR3 loop: CASSLPGALGYTF. The CDR3 DNA is TGTGCCAGCAGTTTACCAGGGGCGCTTGGCTACACCTTC.

This chain links TRBV19 with TRBJ1-2; 9 bases line up with TRBD1. Germline assignment: CDR1 LNHDA and CDR2 SQIVND (reference sequence). The V gene end was trimmed by 3 bases and the J gene end by 2 bases; junction bases not matched to a gene: 7. This CDR3 region has 16 residues. The CDR3 sequence: CASSIVRDRVNYGYTF. Here the CDR3 DNA reads TGTGCCAGTAGTATTGTCCGGGACAGGGTCAACTATGGCTACACCTTC. The full variable domain, completed using reference TRBV19 and TRBJ1-2, is DGGITQSPKYLFRKEGQNVTLSCEQNLNHDAMYWYRQDPGQGLRLIYYSQIVNDFQKGDIAEGYSVSREKKESFPLTVTSAQKNPTAFYLCASSIVRDRVNYGYTFGSGTRLTVV.

This chain joins TRBV5-6 and TRBJ2-3, with 7 nucleotides matching TRBD1. Unmatched junction bases numbered 14, after V lost 3 bases and J lost 4 bases. Germline CDR1 reads SGHDT; CDR2 reads YYEEEE. This CDR3 region has 17 residues. The CDR3 region is CASSSELDRVRADTQYF. The CDR3, as DNA: TGTGCCAGCAGCTCAGAGCTAGACAGGGTCAGGGCAGATACGCAGTATTTT.

This chain links TRBV4-2 with TRBJ2-3, with 9 bases aligning to TRBD1. Trimming at V came to 1 base and at J to 6 bases, leaving 5 bases not matched to a gene. CDR1 LGHNA and CDR2 YNFKEQ come from the germline V gene. The CDR3 sequence is 15 residues long. The CDR3 bases are TGTGCCAGCAGCCAAGGCACAGGGGGCGCGGATACGCAGTATTTT. The encoded protein is CASSQGTGGADTQYF.

V is TRBV9 and J is TRBJ2-2; TRBD2 matches at 7 bases. From germline, CDR1 is SGDLS and CDR2 YYNGEE. There are 16 residues in the CDR3. V dropped 4 bases and J dropped 4; count of bases not matched to a gene: 10. CDR3 sequence: CASSPRLARSTGELFF. The CDR3 nucleotides are TGTGCCAGCAGCCCCCGACTAGCTCGGAGCACCGGGGAGCTGTTTTTT.

The J gene is TRBJ2-2, the V gene TRBV5-5; 7 bases fit TRBD2. CDR1 is SGHKS, CDR2 YYEKEE, per germline (reference sequence). The CDR3 sequence is 16 residues long. V shed 4 bases and J 3 bases; nucleotides not matched to a gene: 9. The CDR3 DNA sequence: TGTGCCAGCAGCAACCCGCGGGAGAGGGACACCGGGGAGCTGTTTTTT. It yields the protein CASSNPRERDTGELFF.